This T cell receptor (beta chain) was obtained from a study of T cell changes during pregnancy in multiple sclerosis. TCRdb keeps only in-frame clones here, not all; method: immunoSEQ multiplex PCR. The data contain 2,000 to 2,500 clones, about 80% of them singletons. By share of the sample, this clone is medium-sized (0.01 to 0.1%). The junction had 7 bases not matched to a gene; V was cut back by 1 base and J by 10 bases. Germline values: CDR1 SGHNT, CDR2 YENEEA. This CDR3 has 14 amino acids. V usage is TRBV11-3 and J usage is TRBJ2-1; TRBD2 agrees at 7 bases. This TCR derives from a female patient with multiple sclerosis, enrolled in a pregnancy study. Some clones in this sample may be carry-over from other donors' samples. The sequenced material came from CD4+ T cells from PBMCs (not recorded whether the cells were cultured). The CDR3 DNA follows: TGTGCCAGCAGCTTAGGGGAGGGCTACTTGGAGCAGTTCTTC. Residues: CASSLGEGYLEQFF. Complete variable domain (other parts from reference TRBV11-3 and TRBJ2-1): EAGVVQSPRYKIIEKKQPVAFWCNPISGHNTLYWYLQNLGQGPELLIRYENEEAVDDSQLPKDRFSAERLKGVDSTLKIQPAELGDSAVYLCASSLGEGYLEQFFGPGTRLTVL.